Listed below are T cell receptor beta chains from one sample, sequenced in a study of cytomegalovirus exposure and HLA in healthy donors. Profiling relied on immunoSEQ multiplex PCR, and the TCRdb table lists in-frame clones only, not all of them. The sample lists around 130,000 clones; 50% to 75% were seen once. The sequenced material came from PBMCs. These receptors all come from a woman aged 40 to 50 in good health and CMV-seropositive. CDR3s include the opening cysteine and the closing phenylalanine or tryptophan. Fields, in order: D gene, J gene, clone size, V gene, CDR3 DNA, CDR3 protein. A D gene is named only where the DNA matches it firmly. Clone size, where shown, is once, few, many, or a class for clones that have expanded.

>TRBD1|TRBJ1-4|.|TRBV7-9
TGTGCCAGCAGCTCCCCGACAGGGGTAAGAAAAACTGTTTTT
CASSSPTGVRKTVF
>TRBD1|TRBJ2-5|.|TRBV29-1
TGCAGCGTTGGGGTATCGACAGGGCAAGAGACCCAGTACTTC
CSVGVSTGQETQYF
>TRBD2|TRBJ2-1|.|TRBV28
TGTGCCAGCAGTTCGCCAACAGCGGGATCCTACAATGAGCAGTTCTTC
CASSSPTAGSYNEQFF
>TRBD2|TRBJ2-3|few|TRBV5-1
TGCGCCAGCACCCCAGGGACGGTAGCGGGGGGGCGGGCAGATACGCAGTATTTT
CASTPGTVAGGRADTQYF
>.|TRBJ2-7|.|TRBV6-5
TGTGCCAGCAGGTCCCTGGGTCGGGTTACGGGCGAGCAGTACTTC
CASRSLGRVTGEQYF
>.|TRBJ2-5|once|TRBV5-1
TGCGCCAGCAGTGTATCAGGGGAGCGCCAAGAGACCCAGTACTTC
CASSVSGERQETQYF
>TRBD2|TRBJ2-1|few|TRBV2
TGTGCCAGTCTAGCGGGGGCCCACAATGAGCAGTTCTTC
CASLAGAHNEQFF
>TRBD2|TRBJ2-1|few|TRBV28
TGTGCCAGCAGTTTGGGGACTAGTCGTGAGCAGTTCTTC
CASSLGTSREQFF
>TRBD1|TRBJ1-2|.|TRBV2
TGTGCCAGTTCAACCACAACAGGGGGCTTCGGCTACACCTTC
CASSTTTGGFGYTF
>.|TRBJ1-1|.|TRBV27
TGTGCCAGCAGTGAAAGCGGGTCGGCAACTGAAGCTTTCTTT
CASSESGSATEAFF
>.|TRBJ1-6|once|TRBV9
TGTGCCAGCAGCGTTTTTAGCTCCTATAATTCACCCCTCCACTTT
CASSVFSSYNSPLHF
>.|TRBJ1-6|.|TRBV25-1
TGTGCCAGCCAAGGCGGCAATTCACCCCTCCACTTT
CASQGGNSPLHF
>TRBD2|TRBJ2-1|few|TRBV9
TGTGCCAGCAGCGTGACTAGCGGGAGGCTCTACAATGAGCAGTTCTTC
CASSVTSGRLYNEQFF
>.|TRBJ1-5|.|TRBV19
TGTGCCAGTAAGTCCCAGGCGATGCATCAGCCCCAGCATTTT
CASKSQAMHQPQHF
>TRBD1|TRBJ1-1|.|TRBV19
TGTGCCAGTAGTATAGATCAAGGGACAGGGGAGGAAGCTTTCTTT
CASSIDQGTGEEAFF
>.|TRBJ1-1|.|TRBV4-2
TGTGCCAGCAGCCAAGATGGAACAGCCCAAAGGGGGAACACTGAAGCTTTCTTT
CASSQDGTAQRGNTEAFF
>.|TRBJ2-7|.|TRBV7-6
TGTGCCAGCAGCTTAGGGCCGGGACTCTATTACGAGCAGTACTTC
CASSLGPGLYYEQYF
>.|TRBJ2-7|.|TRBV25-1
TGTGCCAGCAGTGACGGACAGTTCAACGAGCAGTACTTC
CASSDGQFNEQYF
>.|TRBJ1-1|.|TRBV28
TGTGCCAGCATTGTGGGGGGGGGAACGGGTGAAGCTTTCTTT
CASIVGGGTGEAFF
>.|TRBJ2-5|.|TRBV12-5
TGTGCTAGTGGTTTGGCTCAGGACCAAGAGACCCAGTACTTC
CASGLAQDQETQYF
>.|TRBJ2-1|.|TRBV18
TGTGCCAGCTCACCACTGGCGGGCTCCTACAATGAGCAGTTCTTC
CASSPLAGSYNEQFF
>.|TRBJ1-4|.|TRBV19
TGTGCCAGTAGTATTGCCTCCGGGACTCTAGAACTGTTTTTT
CASSIASGTLELFF
>.|TRBJ2-7|.|TRBV5-1
TGCGCCAGCAGCTTGGATACAGAGCCCCTCTCCTACGAGCAGTACTTC
CASSLDTEPLSYEQYF
>.|TRBJ1-4|.|TRBV5-6
TGTGCCAGCAGCTTGCTCGACTCGCATCATGAAAAACTGTTTTTT
CASSLLDSHHEKLFF
>TRBD1|TRBJ1-4|.|TRBV28
TGTGCCAGCAGTCGGACAGGGGATGGTGAAAAACTGTTTTTT
CASSRTGDGEKLFF
>TRBD1|TRBJ2-1|.|TRBV5-1
TGCGCCAGCAGCCTCTCGGGACAGGGGTCCTACAATGAGCAGTTCTTC
CASSLSGQGSYNEQFF
>.|TRBJ2-7|.|TRBV5-1
TGCGCCAGCAGCTTGGTTGTAGCGCGGACCTACGAGCAGTACTTC
CASSLVVARTYEQYF
>TRBD1|TRBJ2-5|once|TRBV5-1
TGCGCCAGCAGCTCACCGGGACAGCGAAGGGAGACCCAGTACTTC
CASSSPGQRRETQYF